These 3 T cell receptor beta chains originate from one sample sequenced in a study of shared clonotypes between healthy human individuals. Produced via immunoSEQ multiplex PCR; TCRdb's table is partial and in-frame only. Of approximately 460,000 clones detected, 70% to 80% appear once; the ten largest clones hold 12%. What was sequenced was PBMCs. The receptors were sampled from a middle-aged woman in good health. Some clones in this sample may be carry-over from other donors' samples.

The genes are TRBV18 and TRBJ2-5; D call uncertain. The CDR3 runs to 12 residues. Germline V gene sequence: CDR1 KGHSH, CDR2 LQKENI. Trimming removed 2 bases from V and 4 bases from J, with 5 bases in between. The CDR3 region is CASSPMRETQYF. The CDR3 region has the DNA TGTGCCAGCTCACCAATGCGAGAGACCCAGTACTTC.

This clone was counted ten times or more. The sample contains more than one DNA sequence encoding this CDR3. The J gene is TRBJ1-4, the V gene TRBV30; 9 positions agree with TRBD1. CDR3 size: 14 residues. Germline loops: CDR1 GTSNPN, CDR2 SVGIG (reference sequence). Trimming cost V 4 bases and J 5 bases; bases outside gene matches: 5. In DNA, the CDR3 is TGTGCCTGGACCGGGACAGGGAGGAATGAAAAACTGTTTTTT. As protein: CAWTGTGRNEKLFF.

The chain uses TRBV2 and TRBJ1-5, with 9 bases aligning to TRBD1. Looked up from germline, CDR1 is SNHLY and CDR2 is FYNNEI. V shed 6 bases and J 6 bases; nucleotides not matched to a gene: 6. This CDR3 spans 14 amino acids. CDR3 coding DNA: TGTGCCAGCAGATTGGACAGGGGTGGTCAGCCCCAGCATTTT. This encodes CASRLDRGGQPQHF.